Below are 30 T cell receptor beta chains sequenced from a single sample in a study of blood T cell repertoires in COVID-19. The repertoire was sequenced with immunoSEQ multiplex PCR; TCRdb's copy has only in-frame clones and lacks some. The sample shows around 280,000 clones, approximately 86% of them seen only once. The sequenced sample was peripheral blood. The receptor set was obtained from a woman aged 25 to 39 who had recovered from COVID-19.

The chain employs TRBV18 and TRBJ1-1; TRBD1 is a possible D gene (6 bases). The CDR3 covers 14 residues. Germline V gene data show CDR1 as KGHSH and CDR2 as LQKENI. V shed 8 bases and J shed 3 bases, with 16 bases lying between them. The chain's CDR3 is CASALGGLDTEAFF. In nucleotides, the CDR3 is TGTGCCAGCGCTCTCGGGGGGCTGGACACTGAAGCTTTCTTT.

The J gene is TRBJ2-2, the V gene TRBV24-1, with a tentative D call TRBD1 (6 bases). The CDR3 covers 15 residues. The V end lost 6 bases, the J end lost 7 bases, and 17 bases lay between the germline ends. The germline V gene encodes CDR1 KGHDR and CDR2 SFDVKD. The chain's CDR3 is CATSMTGARGGELFF. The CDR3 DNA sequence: TGTGCCACCAGTATGACAGGCGCCAGGGGCGGGGAGCTGTTTTTT.

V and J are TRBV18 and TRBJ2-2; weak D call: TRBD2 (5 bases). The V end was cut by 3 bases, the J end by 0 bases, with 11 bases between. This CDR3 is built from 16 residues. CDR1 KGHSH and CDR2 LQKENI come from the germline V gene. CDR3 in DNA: TGTGCCAGCTCACCCTTAAGGACTGCGAACACCGGGGAGCTGTTTTTT. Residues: CASSPLRTANTGELFF. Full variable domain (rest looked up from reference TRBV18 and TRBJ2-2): NAGVMQNPRHLVRRRGQEARLRCSPMKGHSHVYWYRQLPEEGLKFMVYLQKENIIDESGMPKERFSAEFPKEGPSILRIQQVVRGDSAAYFCASSPLRTANTGELFFGEGSRLTVL.

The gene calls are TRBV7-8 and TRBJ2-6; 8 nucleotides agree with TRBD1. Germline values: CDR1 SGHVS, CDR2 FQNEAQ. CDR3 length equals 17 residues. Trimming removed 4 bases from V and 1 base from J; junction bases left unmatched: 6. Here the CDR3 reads CASSSDRAGSGANVLTF. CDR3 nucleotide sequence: TGTGCCAGCAGCTCGGACAGGGCGGGATCTGGGGCCAACGTCCTGACTTTC.

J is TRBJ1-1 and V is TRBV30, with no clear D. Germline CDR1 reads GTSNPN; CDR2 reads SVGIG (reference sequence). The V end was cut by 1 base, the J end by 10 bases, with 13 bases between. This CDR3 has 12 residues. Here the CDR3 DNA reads TGTGCCTGGAGTGATATAACTATCGGAGCTTTCTTT. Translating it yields CAWSDITIGAFF.

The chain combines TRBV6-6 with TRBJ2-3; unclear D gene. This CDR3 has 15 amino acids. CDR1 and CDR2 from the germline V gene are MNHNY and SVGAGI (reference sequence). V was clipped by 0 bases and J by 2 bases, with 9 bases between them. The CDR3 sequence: CASSYSSDNTDTQYF. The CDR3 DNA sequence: TGTGCCAGCAGTTACTCGTCTGACAACACAGATACGCAGTATTTT.

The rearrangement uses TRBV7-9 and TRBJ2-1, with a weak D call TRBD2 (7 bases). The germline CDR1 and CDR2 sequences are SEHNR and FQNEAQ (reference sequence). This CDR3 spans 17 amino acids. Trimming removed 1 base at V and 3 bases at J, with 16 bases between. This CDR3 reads CASSLEQRRGGYNEQFF. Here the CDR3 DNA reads TGTGCCAGCAGCTTAGAGCAGAGGAGGGGGGGCTACAATGAGCAGTTCTTC.

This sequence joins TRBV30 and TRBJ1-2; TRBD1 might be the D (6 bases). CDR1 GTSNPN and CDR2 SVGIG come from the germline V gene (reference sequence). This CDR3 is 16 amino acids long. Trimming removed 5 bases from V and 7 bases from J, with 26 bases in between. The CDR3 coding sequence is TGTGCCTGGCAAAACGCGGCAGGGGCAGGGATTGGTGGCTACACCTTC. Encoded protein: CAWQNAAGAGIGGYTF.

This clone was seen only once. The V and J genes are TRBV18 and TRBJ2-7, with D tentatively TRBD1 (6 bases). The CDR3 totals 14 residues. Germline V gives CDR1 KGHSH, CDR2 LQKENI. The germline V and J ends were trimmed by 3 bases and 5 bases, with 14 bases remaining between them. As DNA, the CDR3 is TGTGCCAGCTCACCTGTGTCAAAGGGGGACGAGCAGTACTTC. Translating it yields CASSPVSKGDEQYF.

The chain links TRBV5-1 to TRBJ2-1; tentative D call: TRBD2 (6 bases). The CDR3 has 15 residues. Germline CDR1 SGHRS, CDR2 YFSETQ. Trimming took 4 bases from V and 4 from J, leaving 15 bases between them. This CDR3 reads CASSTTAGLYNEQFF. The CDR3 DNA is TGCGCCAGCAGCACCACGGCGGGGCTATACAATGAGCAGTTCTTC.

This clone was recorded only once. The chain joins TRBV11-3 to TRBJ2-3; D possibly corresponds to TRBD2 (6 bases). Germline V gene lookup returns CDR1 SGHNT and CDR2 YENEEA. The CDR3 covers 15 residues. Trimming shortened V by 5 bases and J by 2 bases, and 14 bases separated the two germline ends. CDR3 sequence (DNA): TGTGCCAGCAGCGAAACGGGAGCAGACACAGATACGCAGTATTTT. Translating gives CASSETGADTDTQYF.

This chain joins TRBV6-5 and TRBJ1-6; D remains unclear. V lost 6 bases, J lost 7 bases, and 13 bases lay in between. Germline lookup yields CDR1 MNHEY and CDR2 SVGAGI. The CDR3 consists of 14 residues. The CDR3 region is CASRADGGNSPLHF. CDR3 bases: TGTGCCAGCAGGGCGGACGGAGGGAATTCACCCCTCCACTTT.

This CDR3 is CASSQPLGDTQYF. The CDR3 DNA sequence: TGCGCCAGCAGCCAACCTTTGGGCGATACGCAGTATTTT. The V call is TRBV4-1, the J call TRBJ2-3, with unresolved D. The V end lost 2 bases, the J end lost 6 bases, and 9 bases lay between the germline ends. This CDR3 spans 13 amino acids. Per the germline V gene, CDR1 is MGHRA and CDR2 is YSYEKL.

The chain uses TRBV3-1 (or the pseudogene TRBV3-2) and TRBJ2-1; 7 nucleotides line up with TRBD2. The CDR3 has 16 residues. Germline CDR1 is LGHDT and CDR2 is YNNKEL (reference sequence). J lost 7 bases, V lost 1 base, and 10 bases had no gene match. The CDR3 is CASSQGVSGFGNEQFF. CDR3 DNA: TGTGCCAGCAGCCAAGGGGTTAGCGGGTTTGGGAATGAGCAGTTCTTC.

CDR3 nucleotide sequence: TGTGCCAGCAGGACGGGCCGCGGGTTCAGGGAGCAGTTCTTC. Amino acid sequence: CASRTGRGFREQFF. V and J are TRBV27 and TRBJ2-1; D might be TRBD2 (5 bases). CDR1 and CDR2 (germline): MNHEY, SMNVEV (reference sequence). V was cut by 6 bases and J by 10 bases, with 19 bases left in between. The CDR3 has 14 residues.

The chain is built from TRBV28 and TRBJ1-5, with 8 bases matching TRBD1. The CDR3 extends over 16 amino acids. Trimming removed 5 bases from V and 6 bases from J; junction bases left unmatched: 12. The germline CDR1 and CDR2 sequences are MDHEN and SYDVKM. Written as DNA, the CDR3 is TGTGCCAGCAGTCCCAGACAGGGGTTTGTTGTTCAGCCCCAGCATTTT. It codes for CASSPRQGFVVQPQHF.

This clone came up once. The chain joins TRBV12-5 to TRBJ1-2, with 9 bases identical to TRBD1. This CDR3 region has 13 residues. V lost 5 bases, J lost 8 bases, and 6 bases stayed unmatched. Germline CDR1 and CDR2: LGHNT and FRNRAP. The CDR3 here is CASGPGTGIGYTF. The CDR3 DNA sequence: TGTGCTAGTGGTCCCGGGACAGGGATAGGCTACACCTTC.

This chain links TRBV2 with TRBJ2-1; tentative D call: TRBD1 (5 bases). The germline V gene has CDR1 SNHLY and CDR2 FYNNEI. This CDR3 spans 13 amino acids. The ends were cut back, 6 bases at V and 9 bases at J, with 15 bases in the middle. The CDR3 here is CASSVGVDSEQFF. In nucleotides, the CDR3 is TGTGCCAGCAGCGTCGGAGTAGACAGTGAGCAGTTCTTC. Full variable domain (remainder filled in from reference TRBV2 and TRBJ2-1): EPEVTQTPSHQVTQMGQEVILRCVPISNHLYFYWYRQILGQKVEFLVSFYNNEISEKSEIFDDQFSVERPDGSNFTLKIRSTKLEDSAMYFCASSVGVDSEQFFGPGTRLTVL.

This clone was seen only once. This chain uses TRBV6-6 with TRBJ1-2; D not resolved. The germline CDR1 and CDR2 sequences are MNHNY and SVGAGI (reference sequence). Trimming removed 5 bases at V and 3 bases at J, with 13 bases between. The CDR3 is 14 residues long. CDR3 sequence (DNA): TGTGCCAGCAGTCCCCGGGAAGGGCACTATGGCTACACCTTC. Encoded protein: CASSPREGHYGYTF.

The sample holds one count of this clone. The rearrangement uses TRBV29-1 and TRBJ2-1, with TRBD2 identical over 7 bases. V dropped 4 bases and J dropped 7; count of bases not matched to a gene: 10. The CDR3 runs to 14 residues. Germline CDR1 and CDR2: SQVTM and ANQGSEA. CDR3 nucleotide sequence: TGCAGCGTTGGCTGGCGGGGGATTAGGAATGAGCAGTTCTTC. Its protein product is CSVGWRGIRNEQFF.

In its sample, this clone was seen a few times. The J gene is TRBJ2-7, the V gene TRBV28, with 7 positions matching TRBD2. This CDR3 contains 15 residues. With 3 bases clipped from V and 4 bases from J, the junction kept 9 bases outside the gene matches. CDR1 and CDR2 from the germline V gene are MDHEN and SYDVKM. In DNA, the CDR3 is TGTGCCAGCAGTTTGACTGGGACTAAGCGGTACGAGCAGTACTTC. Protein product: CASSLTGTKRYEQYF.

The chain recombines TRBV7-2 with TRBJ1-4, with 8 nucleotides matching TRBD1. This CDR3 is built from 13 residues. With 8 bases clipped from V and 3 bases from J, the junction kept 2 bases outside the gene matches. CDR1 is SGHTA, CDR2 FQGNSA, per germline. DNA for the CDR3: TGTGCCAGCCAGGGACAGGCTAATGAAAAACTGTTTTTT. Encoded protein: CASQGQANEKLFF.

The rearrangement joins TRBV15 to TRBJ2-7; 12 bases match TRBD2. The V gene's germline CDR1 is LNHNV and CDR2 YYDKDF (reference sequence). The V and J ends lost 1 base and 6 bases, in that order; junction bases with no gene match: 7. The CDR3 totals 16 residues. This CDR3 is CATSRGITSGGFEQYF. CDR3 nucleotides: TGTGCCACCAGCAGAGGTATAACTAGCGGGGGGTTCGAGCAGTACTTC.

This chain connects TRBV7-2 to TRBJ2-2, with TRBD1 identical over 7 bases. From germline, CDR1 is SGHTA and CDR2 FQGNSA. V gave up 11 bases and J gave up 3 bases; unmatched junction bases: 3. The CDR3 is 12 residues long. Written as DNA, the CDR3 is TGTGCCGGCACAGGGGACACCGGGGAGCTGTTTTTT. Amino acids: CAGTGDTGELFF.

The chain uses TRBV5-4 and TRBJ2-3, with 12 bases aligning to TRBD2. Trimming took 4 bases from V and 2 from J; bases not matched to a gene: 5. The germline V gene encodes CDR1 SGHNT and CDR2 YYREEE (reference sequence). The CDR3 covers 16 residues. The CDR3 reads CASSQGTSGYTDTQYF. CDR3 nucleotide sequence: TGTGCCAGCAGCCAGGGGACTAGCGGGTACACAGATACGCAGTATTTT. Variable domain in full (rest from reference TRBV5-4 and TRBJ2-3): ETGVTQSPTHLIKTRGQQVTLRCSSQSGHNTVSWYQQALGQGPQFIFQYYREEENGRGNFPPRFSGLQFPNYSSELNVNALELDDSALYLCASSQGTSGYTDTQYFGPGTRLTVL.

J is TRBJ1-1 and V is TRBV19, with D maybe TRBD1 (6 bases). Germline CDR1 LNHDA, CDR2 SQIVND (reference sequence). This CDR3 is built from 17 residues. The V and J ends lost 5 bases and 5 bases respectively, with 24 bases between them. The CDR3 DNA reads TGTGCCAGTAGTCAGGGCCCTTGGGGCAGGGGACGGACTGAAGCTTTCTTT. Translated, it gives CASSQGPWGRGRTEAFF. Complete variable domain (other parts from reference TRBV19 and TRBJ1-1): DGGITQSPKYLFRKEGQNVTLSCEQNLNHDAMYWYRQDPGQGLRLIYYSQIVNDFQKGDIAEGYSVSREKKESFPLTVTSAQKNPTAFYLCASSQGPWGRGRTEAFFGQGTRLTVV.

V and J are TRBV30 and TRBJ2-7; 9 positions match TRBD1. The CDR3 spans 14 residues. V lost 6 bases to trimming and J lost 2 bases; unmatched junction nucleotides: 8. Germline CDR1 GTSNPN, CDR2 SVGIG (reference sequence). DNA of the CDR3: TGTGCCTGCAGGGGGACAGGGATTACCTACGAGCAGTACTTC. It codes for CACRGTGITYEQYF. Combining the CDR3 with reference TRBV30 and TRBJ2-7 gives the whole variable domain SQTIHQWPATLVQPVGSPLSLECTVEGTSNPNLYWYRQAAGRGLQLLFYSVGIGQISSEVPQNLSASRPQDRQFILSSKKLLLSDSGFYLCACRGTGITYEQYFGPGTRLTVT.

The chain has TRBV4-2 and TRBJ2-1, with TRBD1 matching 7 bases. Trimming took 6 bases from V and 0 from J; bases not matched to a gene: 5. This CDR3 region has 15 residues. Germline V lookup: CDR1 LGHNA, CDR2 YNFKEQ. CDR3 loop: CASRPTGSSYNEQFF. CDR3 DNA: TGTGCCAGCAGACCGACAGGGAGCTCCTACAATGAGCAGTTCTTC.

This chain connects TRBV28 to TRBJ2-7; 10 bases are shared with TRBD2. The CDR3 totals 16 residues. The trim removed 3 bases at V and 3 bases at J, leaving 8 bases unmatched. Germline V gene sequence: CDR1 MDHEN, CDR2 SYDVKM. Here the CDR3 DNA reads TGTGCCAGCAGTTTCCCTAAGCGGGAGGGAATCTACGAGCAGTACTTC. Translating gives CASSFPKREGIYEQYF. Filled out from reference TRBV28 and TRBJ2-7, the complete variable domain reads DVKVTQSSRYLVKRTGEKVFLECVQDMDHENMFWYRQDPGLGLRLIYFSYDVKMKEKGDIPEGYSVSREKKERFSLILESASTNQTSMYLCASSFPKREGIYEQYFGPGTRLTVT.

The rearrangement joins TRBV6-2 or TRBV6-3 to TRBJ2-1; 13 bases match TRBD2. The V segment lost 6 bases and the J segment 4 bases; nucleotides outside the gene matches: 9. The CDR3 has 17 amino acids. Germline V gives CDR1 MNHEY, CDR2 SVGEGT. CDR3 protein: CASSRGLAGDGYNEQFF. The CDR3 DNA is TGTGCCAGCAGCCGCGGACTAGCGGGGGACGGTTACAATGAGCAGTTCTTC.